This T cell receptor beta chain is drawn from a study of identifying expanded T cells in peripheral blood. Study-level results: Variance in clone template counts between approximately two-week samples significantly increased with total template count across all healthy donors.

Repertoires were generated with immunoSEQ multiplex PCR, while TCRdb's copy carries only in-frame clones and drops some. The table has approximately 120,000 clones, about 87% seen once. Remarks on this clone: Its antigen is unidentified. Other nucleotide sequences from this sample produce the same CDR3.

CDR3 length equals 13 residues. Germline CDR1 and CDR2: MNHEY and SMNVEV (reference sequence). Trimming shortened V by 2 bases and J by 4 bases, and 6 bases separated the two germline ends. The specimen sequenced was blood. The V and J genes are TRBV27 and TRBJ2-1; the D gene is possibly TRBD1 (5 bases). This TCR was recovered from a person between 18 and 70 years old in good health. CDR3 sequence reads: CASSLGQYNEQFF. The CDR3 DNA reads TGTGCCAGCAGTTTAGGACAATACAATGAGCAGTTCTTC.